This entry describes one T cell receptor beta chain. These data are taken from a study of blood T cell repertoires in COVID-19. This table comes from immunoSEQ multiplex PCR, and its TCRdb copy is limited to in-frame clones, with some not included. The table shows about 340,000 clones, with about 92% occurring only once. Germline-derived CDR1 and CDR2 are MNHEY and SMNVEV (reference sequence). V lost 5 bases and J 2 bases, leaving 17 bases between the germline ends. The CDR3 has 16 amino acids. The study recruited people aged about 18 to 89 years across around 23 US areas. Sequencing was performed on PBMCs or T cells enriched from blood (not recorded which). V is TRBV27 and J is TRBJ2-3; D not certain. The sequence came from a woman in her 30s who had recovered from COVID-19. In DNA form, the CDR3 reads TGTGCCAGCAGTGAACGACTCAACCGGCCCACAGATACGCAGTATTTT. This translates into CASSERLNRPTDTQYF.